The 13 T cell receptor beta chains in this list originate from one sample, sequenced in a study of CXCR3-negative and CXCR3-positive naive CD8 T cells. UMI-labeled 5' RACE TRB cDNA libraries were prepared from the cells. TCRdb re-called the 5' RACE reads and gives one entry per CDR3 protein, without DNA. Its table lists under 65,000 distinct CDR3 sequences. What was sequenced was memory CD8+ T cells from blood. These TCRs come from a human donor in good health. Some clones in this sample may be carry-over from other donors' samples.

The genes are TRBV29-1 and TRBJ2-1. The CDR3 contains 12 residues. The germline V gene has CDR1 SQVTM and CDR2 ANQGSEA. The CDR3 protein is CSVVGQINEQFF.

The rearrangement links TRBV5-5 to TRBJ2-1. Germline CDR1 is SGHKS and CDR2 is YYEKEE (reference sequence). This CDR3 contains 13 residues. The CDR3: CASGWGIYNEQFF.

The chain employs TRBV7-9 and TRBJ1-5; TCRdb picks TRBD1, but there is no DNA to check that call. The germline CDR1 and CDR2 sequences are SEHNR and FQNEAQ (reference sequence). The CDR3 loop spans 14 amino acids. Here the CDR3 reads CASSGQGGNQPQHF.

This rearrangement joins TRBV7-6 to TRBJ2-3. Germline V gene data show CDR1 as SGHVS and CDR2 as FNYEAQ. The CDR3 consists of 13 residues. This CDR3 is CASSPRQPDTQYF.

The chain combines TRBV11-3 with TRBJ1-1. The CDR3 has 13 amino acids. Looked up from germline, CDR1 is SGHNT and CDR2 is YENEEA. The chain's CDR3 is CASSPPSSPEAFF.

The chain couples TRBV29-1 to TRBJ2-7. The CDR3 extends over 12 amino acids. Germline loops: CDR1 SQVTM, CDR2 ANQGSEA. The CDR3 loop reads CSVEEGPYEQYF.

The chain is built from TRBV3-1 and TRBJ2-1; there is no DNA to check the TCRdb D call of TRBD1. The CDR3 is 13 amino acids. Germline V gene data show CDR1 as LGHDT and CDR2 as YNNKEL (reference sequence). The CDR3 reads CASRETGIDEQFF.

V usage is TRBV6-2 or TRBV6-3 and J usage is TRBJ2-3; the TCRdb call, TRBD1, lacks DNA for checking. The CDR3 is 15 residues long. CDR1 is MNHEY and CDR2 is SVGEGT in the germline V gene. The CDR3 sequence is CASSSGRGEADTQYF.

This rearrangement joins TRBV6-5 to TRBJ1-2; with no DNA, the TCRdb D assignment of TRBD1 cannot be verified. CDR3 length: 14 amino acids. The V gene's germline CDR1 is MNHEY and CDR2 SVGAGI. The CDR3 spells CASSQRDRAYGYTF.

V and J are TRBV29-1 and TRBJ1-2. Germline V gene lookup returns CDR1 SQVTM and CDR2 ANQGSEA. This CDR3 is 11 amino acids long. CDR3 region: CSVAEDYGYTF.

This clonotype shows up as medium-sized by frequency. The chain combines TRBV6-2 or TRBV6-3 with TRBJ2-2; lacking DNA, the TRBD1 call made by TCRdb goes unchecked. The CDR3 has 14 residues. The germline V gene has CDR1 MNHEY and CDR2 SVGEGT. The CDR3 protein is CASSPGQTTGELFF.

CDR3 loop: CASSHASGYNEQFF. The chain carries TRBV7-2 and TRBJ2-1; absent DNA, TCRdb's TRBD2 call cannot be checked. Per the germline V gene, CDR1 is SGHTA and CDR2 is FQGNSA. The CDR3 is 14 amino acids.

The CDR3 spells CASSFGGNNEQFF. V and J are TRBV7-3 and TRBJ2-1; the TRBD1 assignment by TCRdb is unverifiable without DNA. Germline V CDR1 and CDR2: SGHTA, FQGTGA. The length of the CDR3 is 13 residues.